This T cell receptor (beta chain) was documented in a study of tumor-infiltrating lymphocytes in localized non-small cell lung cancer. Study overall: Patients included smokers and never-smokers with various histologies, some sampled after neoadjuvant chemotherapy. Each patient gave resected tumor and non-adjacent uninvolved lung tissue. Overall study results and limits: Higher tumor T cell infiltration than in uninvolved lung was supported by TCRbeta sequencing.

As concerns this clone: What it recognizes is unknown.

The CDR3 runs to 15 residues. Trimming at V came to 3 bases and at J to 3 bases, leaving 1 base not matched to a gene. Germline-derived CDR1 and CDR2 are KGHSH and LQKENI. Produced via immunoSEQ multiplex PCR; TCRdb's table is partial and in-frame only. In the table there are some 6,000 clones, approximately 82% of which are singletons. Sequenced material: lung tumor tissue. The chain is built from TRBV18 and TRBJ2-5, with 13 positions matching TRBD2. The TCR originated in a human donor with non-small cell lung cancer. The CDR3 spells CASSPGLAGKETQYF. The CDR3 DNA reads as TGTGCCAGCTCACCGGGACTAGCGGGGAAAGAGACCCAGTACTTC.